This entry features one T cell receptor (beta chain) sequence. The source of the sample is a study of blood T cell repertoires in COVID-19. Study context: The study drew acute and convalescent COVID-19 samples from the United States, Italy and Spain. PBMCs, B-cell-depleted T cells, or T cells were the source of the cDNA or gDNA that made up the material.

Germline CDR1 SGHRS, CDR2 YFSETQ. The CDR3 contains 16 residues. Trimming removed 5 bases from V and 5 bases from J; junction bases left unmatched: 12. Authors' data handling: Amplification of reference gene primers provided the estimated nucleated cell counts. Method: immunoSEQ multiplex PCR; TCRdb's copy keeps in-frame clones and lacks some. V and J calls and clone size are given by that table; D and trimming were obtained from the DNA. The sample has about 270,000 clones, over 80% seen once. The clonotype comes from a woman aged 45-65 years with active or convalescent COVID-19. The sequenced material came from peripheral blood. J is TRBJ2-3 and V is TRBV5-1, with TRBD2 identical over 9 bases. The CDR3 nucleotides are TGCGCCAGCAGAAGGACGGCGGGAGGGCCGATAGATACGCAGTATTTT. The encoded protein is CASRRTAGGPIDTQYF.